What follows describes a single T cell receptor (beta chain). Its specificity is unknown. CDR3 length: 15 residues. Trimming removed 1 base from V and 4 bases from J, with 13 bases in between. CDR1 is KGHSH and CDR2 is LQKENI in the germline V gene. The data were obtained in a study of T-cell memory formation after mild COVID-19. Study context: TCR clusters were mostly donor specific. Whole-study results and caveats: Clones that contracted from day 15 to 85 were balanced CD4/CD8, while later expanders leaned CD4+. CD4+ contracting clones were found mainly in CM and EM, and CD8+ ones in EMRA.

With constant-segment primers, 5'RACE yielded cDNA libraries of TCR alpha and TCR beta that carried sample barcodes and UMIs. TCRdb re-called the 5' RACE reads with MiXCR, one entry per CDR3 protein. This table has 450,000 to 650,000 distinct CDR3 sequences, roughly 21% appearing once. The TCR was taken from an adult woman who had mild COVID-19 (a few samples of this study predate the infection). Cell type and time point are not known. Material for sequencing was PBMCs or a T cell subset sorted from them (not recorded which). This rearrangement joins TRBV18 to TRBJ1-2; D uncertain. The CDR3 DNA follows: TGTGCCAGCTCACCACAAGGGCAGGCTACCTATGGCTACACCTTC. Translation: CASSPQGQATYGYTF. The variable domain in full, completed from reference TRBV18 and TRBJ1-2, reads NAGVMQNPRHLVRRRGQEARLRCSPMKGHSHVYWYRQLPEEGLKFMVYLQKENIIDESGMPKERFSAEFPKEGPSILRIQQVVRGDSAAYFCASSPQGQATYGYTFGSGTRLTVV.